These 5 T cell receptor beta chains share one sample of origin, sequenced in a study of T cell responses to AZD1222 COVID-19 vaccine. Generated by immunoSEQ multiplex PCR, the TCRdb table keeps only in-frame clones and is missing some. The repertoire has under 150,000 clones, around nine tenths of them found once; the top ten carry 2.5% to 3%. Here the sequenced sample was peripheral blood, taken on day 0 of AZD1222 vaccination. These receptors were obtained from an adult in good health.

The CDR3, as DNA: TGTGCCAGCAGCCCCGGTCTCTCTGGAAACACCATATATTTT. Encoded protein: CASSPGLSGNTIYF. J is TRBJ1-3 and V is TRBV9; D remains unclear. V lost 4 bases and J lost 0, with 8 bases in between. The CDR3 runs 14 residues. Germline CDR1 reads SGDLS; CDR2 reads YYNGEE.

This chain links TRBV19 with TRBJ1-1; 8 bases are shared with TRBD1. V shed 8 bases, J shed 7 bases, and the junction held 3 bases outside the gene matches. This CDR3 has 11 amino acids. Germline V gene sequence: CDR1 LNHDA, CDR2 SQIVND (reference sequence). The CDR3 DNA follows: TGTGCCAGTTCGGACAGGGATGAAGCTTTCTTT. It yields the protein CASSDRDEAFF.

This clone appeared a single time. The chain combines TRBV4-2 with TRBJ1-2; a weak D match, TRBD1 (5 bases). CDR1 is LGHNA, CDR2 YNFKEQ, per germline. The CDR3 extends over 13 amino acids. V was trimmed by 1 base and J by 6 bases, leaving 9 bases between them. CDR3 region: CASSQAGRDGYTF. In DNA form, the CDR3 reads TGTGCCAGCAGCCAAGCAGGGAGAGATGGCTACACCTTC.

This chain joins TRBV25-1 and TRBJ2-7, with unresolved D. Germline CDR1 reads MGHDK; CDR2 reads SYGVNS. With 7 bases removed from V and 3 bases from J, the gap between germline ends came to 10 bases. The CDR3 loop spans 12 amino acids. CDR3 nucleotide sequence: TGTGCCAGCAACGGCGGATACTACGAGCAGTACTTC. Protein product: CASNGGYYEQYF.

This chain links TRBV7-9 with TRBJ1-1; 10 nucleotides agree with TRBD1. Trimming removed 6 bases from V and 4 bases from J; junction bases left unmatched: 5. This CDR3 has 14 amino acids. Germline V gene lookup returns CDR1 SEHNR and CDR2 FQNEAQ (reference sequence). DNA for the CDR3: TGTGCCAGCAGTGGGGACAGGGGCTTCACTGAAGCTTTCTTT. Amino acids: CASSGDRGFTEAFF.